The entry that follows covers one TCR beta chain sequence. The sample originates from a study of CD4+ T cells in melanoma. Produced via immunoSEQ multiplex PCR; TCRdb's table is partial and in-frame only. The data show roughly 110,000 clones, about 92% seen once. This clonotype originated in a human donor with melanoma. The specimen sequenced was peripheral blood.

The CDR3 protein is CSVIGTGGPYEQYF. As DNA, the CDR3 is TGCAGCGTCATCGGGACAGGGGGCCCCTACGAGCAGTACTTC. This rearrangement joins TRBV29-1 to TRBJ2-7; 12 positions match TRBD1. This CDR3 contains 14 residues. The J segment lost 2 bases and the V segment lost 6 bases, leaving 5 bases of the junction unmatched. The germline V gene has CDR1 SQVTM and CDR2 ANQGSEA.